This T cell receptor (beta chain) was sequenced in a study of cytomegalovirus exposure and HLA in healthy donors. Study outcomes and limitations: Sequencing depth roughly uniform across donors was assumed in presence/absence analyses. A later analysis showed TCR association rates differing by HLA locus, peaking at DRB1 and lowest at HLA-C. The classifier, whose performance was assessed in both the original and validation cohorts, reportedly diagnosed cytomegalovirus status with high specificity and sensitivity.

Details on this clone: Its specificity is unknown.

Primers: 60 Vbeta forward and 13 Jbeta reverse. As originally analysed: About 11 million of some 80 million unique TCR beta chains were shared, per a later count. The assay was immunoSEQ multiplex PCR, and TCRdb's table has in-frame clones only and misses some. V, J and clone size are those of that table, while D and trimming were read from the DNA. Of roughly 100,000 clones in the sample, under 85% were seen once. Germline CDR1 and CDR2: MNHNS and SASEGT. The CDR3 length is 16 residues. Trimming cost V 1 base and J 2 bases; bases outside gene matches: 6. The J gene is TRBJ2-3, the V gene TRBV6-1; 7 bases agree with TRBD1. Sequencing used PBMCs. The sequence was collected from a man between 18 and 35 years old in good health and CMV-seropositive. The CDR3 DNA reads TGTGCCAGCAGTGAAGGAGCAGGGGGATACACAGATACGCAGTATTTT. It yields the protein CASSEGAGGYTDTQYF.